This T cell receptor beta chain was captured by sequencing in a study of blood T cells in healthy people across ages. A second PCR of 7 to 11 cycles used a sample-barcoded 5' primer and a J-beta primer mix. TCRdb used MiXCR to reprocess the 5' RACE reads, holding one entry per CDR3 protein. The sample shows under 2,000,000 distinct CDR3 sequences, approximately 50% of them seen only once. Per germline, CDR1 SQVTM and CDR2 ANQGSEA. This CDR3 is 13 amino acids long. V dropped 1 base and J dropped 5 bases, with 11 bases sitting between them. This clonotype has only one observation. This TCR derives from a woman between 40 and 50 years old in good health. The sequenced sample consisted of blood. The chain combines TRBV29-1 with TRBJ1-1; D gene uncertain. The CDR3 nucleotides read TGCAGCGTTGAAGGCCTCGGCGGGACTGAAGCTTTCTTT. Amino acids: CSVEGLGGTEAFF.